Below, 21 T cell receptor beta chains from the same sample are listed, as sequenced in a study of blood T cell repertoires in COVID-19 (dated by TCRdb to the early 2020s). The library was prepared using the immunoSEQ multiplex PCR assay. Sourced from immuneACCESS, this table was stored by TCRdb with only in-frame sequences that have V and J called. A share of the clones is absent; for the studies checked, an unresolved V gene accounts for under half, and the remainder has no known explanation. In this sample the table shows about 420,000 clones, approximately 90% of which occur a single time. Roughly 0.87% of the sample belongs to the ten largest clones. The specimen sequenced was peripheral blood. The receptors were gathered from a man aged 18-30 years with COVID-19, enrolled during active disease.

Only one count was recorded for this clone. V usage is TRBV18 and J usage is TRBJ1-2; 9 bases map to TRBD1. The V and J ends lost 0 bases and 0 bases, in that order; junction bases with no gene match: 11. Germline-derived CDR1 and CDR2 are KGHSH and LQKENI. The CDR3 contains 19 residues. The CDR3 DNA follows: TGTGCCAGCTCACCACCAAATTCCGGGACAGGGCAAGCTAACTATGGCTACACCTTC. It is translated as CASSPPNSGTGQANYGYTF.

This chain links TRBV27 with TRBJ2-1, with a possible D match to TRBD1 (6 bases). The CDR3 contains 14 residues. The germline CDR1 and CDR2 sequences are MNHEY and SMNVEV (reference sequence). Trimming pared 3 bases from V and 7 bases from J, leaving 13 bases between. DNA of the CDR3: TGTGCCAGCAGTTTTCAGGGGACGAGGAATGAGCAGTTCTTC. Residues: CASSFQGTRNEQFF.

This rearrangement joins TRBV5-4 to TRBJ2-3; the D gene is possibly TRBD2 (6 bases). This CDR3 is 13 amino acids long. The germline V gene has CDR1 SGHNT and CDR2 YYREEE (reference sequence). The CDR3 loop is CATGATNTDTQYF. CDR3 nucleotides: TGTGCTACGGGAGCCACAAACACAGATACGCAGTATTTT.

The CDR3 here is CASGRSYNEQFF. In DNA, the CDR3 is TGTGCCTCGGGGAGGTCCTACAATGAGCAGTTCTTC. V usage is TRBV15 and J usage is TRBJ2-1; weak D call: TRBD2 (6 bases). From germline, CDR1 is LNHNV and CDR2 YYDKDF (reference sequence). The CDR3 runs 12 residues. V gave up 11 bases and J gave up 1 base, with 9 bases separating them.

The chain links TRBV27 to TRBJ2-3; a possible D gene is TRBD2 (5 bases). The CDR3 contains 16 residues. From germline, CDR1 is MNHEY and CDR2 SMNVEV (reference sequence). The germline V and J ends were trimmed by 4 bases and 0 bases, with 14 bases remaining between them. The DNA of the CDR3 is TGTGCCAGCAGTTGGAAAAGCGGAGCTAGCACAGATACGCAGTATTTT. The encoded protein is CASSWKSGASTDTQYF.

The V gene is TRBV3-1 (or the pseudogene TRBV3-2), the J gene TRBJ2-4, with 9 positions matching TRBD1. This CDR3 contains 15 residues. Germline loops: CDR1 LGHDT, CDR2 YNNKEL (reference sequence). V lost 0 bases to trimming and J lost 7 bases; unmatched junction nucleotides: 4. The chain's CDR3 is CASSQEWDRANIQYF. In DNA form, the CDR3 reads TGTGCCAGCAGCCAAGAGTGGGACAGGGCCAACATTCAGTACTTC.

This chain uses TRBV20-1 with TRBJ2-1, with 10 positions matching TRBD2. CDR3 length equals 15 residues. CDR1 is DFQATT and CDR2 is SNEGSKA in the germline V gene (reference sequence). J gave up 9 bases and V 3 bases, and 11 bases lay outside the gene matches. CDR3 sequence (DNA): TGCAGTGCTAGTAGGCTAGCGGGAGTGGGGCGTGAGCAGTTCTTC. Protein product: CSASRLAGVGREQFF.

This clone was seen only once. V usage is TRBV6-4 and J usage is TRBJ2-3, with D possibly being TRBD2 (5 bases). The CDR3 contains 14 residues. Germline V gene lookup returns CDR1 MRHNA and CDR2 SNTAGT. Trimming removed 6 bases from V and 2 bases from J, with 12 bases in between. The CDR3 is CASSAGLNTDTQYF. The CDR3 DNA is TGTGCCAGCAGCGCCGGACTGAACACAGATACGCAGTATTTT.

V usage is TRBV6-5 and J usage is TRBJ1-6, with D uncertain. CDR3 length: 15 residues. The V gene lost 0 bases and the J gene lost 6 bases, with 9 bases spanning the gap. CDR1 and CDR2 from the germline V gene are MNHEY and SVGAGI. This CDR3 is CASSYSIVPNSPLHF. CDR3 nucleotides: TGTGCCAGCAGTTACTCGATAGTTCCTAATTCACCCCTCCACTTT.

This clone was seen a single time. The genes are TRBV3-1 (or the pseudogene TRBV3-2) and TRBJ2-1; a possible D gene is TRBD2 (5 bases). The CDR3 sequence is 17 residues long. V was clipped by 4 bases and J by 7 bases, with 23 bases between them. The germline CDR1 and CDR2 sequences are LGHDT and YNNKEL (reference sequence). The CDR3 DNA reads TGTGCCAGCAGCCGATCCACCTCACGCAGAACGGGAAATGAGCAGTTCTTC. It translates to CASSRSTSRRTGNEQFF.

This chain joins TRBV27 and TRBJ2-7; D may be TRBD2 (5 bases). This CDR3 is built from 13 residues. V lost 6 bases and J 5 bases, leaving 14 bases between the germline ends. Germline CDR1 MNHEY, CDR2 SMNVEV (reference sequence). CDR3 sequence (DNA): TGTGCCAGCAGGAAGGGAGCAACGGACGAGCAGTACTTC. Protein product: CASRKGATDEQYF.

J is TRBJ2-5 and V is TRBV11-2; TRBD1 matches 7 bases. From germline, CDR1 is SGHAT and CDR2 FQNNGV. This CDR3 is 15 amino acids long. V shed 5 bases and J 4 bases; nucleotides not matched to a gene: 10. CDR3 protein: CASSAGTVTGETQYF. CDR3 nucleotides: TGTGCCAGCAGCGCCGGGACAGTCACGGGAGAGACCCAGTACTTC.

The gene calls are TRBV7-2 and TRBJ2-1; the match to TRBD1 covers 9 bases. Germline CDR1 reads SGHTA; CDR2 reads FQGNSA. CDR3 length: 15 amino acids. J lost 4 bases, V lost 1 base, and 2 bases had no gene match. The CDR3 sequence: CASSLEGQGYNEQFF. CDR3 DNA: TGTGCCAGCAGCTTAGAGGGACAGGGATACAATGAGCAGTTCTTC.

The rearrangement joins TRBV5-1 to TRBJ2-7; weak D call: TRBD1 (5 bases). CDR1 and CDR2 from the germline V gene are SGHRS and YFSETQ. The CDR3 consists of 14 residues. The V and J ends lost 4 bases and 2 bases respectively, with 13 bases between them. The CDR3 loop reads CASSRTPVTYEQYF. The CDR3 DNA sequence: TGCGCCAGCAGCAGGACACCAGTCACCTACGAGCAGTACTTC. Based on the CDR3 plus reference TRBV5-1 and TRBJ2-7, the full variable domain is KAGVTQTPRYLIKTRGQQVTLSCSPISGHRSVSWYQQTPGQGLQFLFEYFSETQRNKGNFPGRFSGRQFSNSRSEMNVSTLELGDSALYLCASSRTPVTYEQYFGPGTRLTVT.

This chain connects TRBV24-1 to TRBJ2-2; weak D call: TRBD2 (6 bases). V dropped 3 bases and J dropped 5 bases, with 6 bases sitting between them. The length of the CDR3 is 13 residues. Germline V gene lookup returns CDR1 KGHDR and CDR2 SFDVKD. As DNA, the CDR3 is TGTGCCACCAGTGATGGGGGGACCGGGGAGCTGTTTTTT. As protein: CATSDGGTGELFF.

The chain uses TRBV5-1 and TRBJ2-7; 9 nucleotides agree with TRBD1. Losses at the gene ends were 3 bases for V and 0 bases for J; bases not matched to a gene: 7. There are 16 residues in the CDR3. The germline V gene encodes CDR1 SGHRS and CDR2 YFSETQ. In nucleotides, the CDR3 is TGCGCCAGCAGCTCGATGCCGGGACAGGGCTCCTACGAGCAGTACTTC. It translates to CASSSMPGQGSYEQYF.

J is TRBJ2-1 and V is TRBV6-2 or TRBV6-3; 9 bases are a match to TRBD2. CDR3 length: 13 amino acids. V gave up 6 bases and J gave up 7 bases; unmatched junction bases: 4. Germline CDR1 MNHEY, CDR2 SVGEGT. CDR3 residues: CASSAGGLNEQFF. CDR3 coding DNA: TGTGCCAGCAGCGCGGGGGGGCTGAATGAGCAGTTCTTC.

The V call is TRBV28, the J call TRBJ1-1; D is possibly TRBD1 (5 bases). The CDR3 runs to 14 residues. Germline-derived CDR1 and CDR2 are MDHEN and SYDVKM. With 8 bases removed from V and 1 base from J, the gap between germline ends came to 14 bases. The DNA for the CDR3 is TGTGCCAGCGGGGCTTATCAACCGAACACTGAAGCTTTCTTT. Residues: CASGAYQPNTEAFF.

This rearrangement joins TRBV18 to TRBJ2-1, with TRBD2 matching 7 bases. Per the germline V gene, CDR1 is KGHSH and CDR2 is LQKENI. V shed 2 bases, J shed 10 bases, and the junction held 2 bases outside the gene matches. CDR3 size: 12 residues. CDR3 sequence (DNA): TGTGCCAGCTCACCAGAGCGGGACGAGCAGTTCTTC. It encodes CASSPERDEQFF.

This chain links TRBV2 with TRBJ2-5; 9 bases agree with TRBD1. Trimming at V came to 5 bases and at J to 5 bases, leaving 6 bases not matched to a gene. Germline V gene sequence: CDR1 SNHLY, CDR2 FYNNEI. This CDR3 spans 14 amino acids. CDR3 coding DNA: TGTGCCAGCAGTAACAGGGGGCGTAGGGAGACCCAGTACTTC. Protein product: CASSNRGRRETQYF.

The chain employs TRBV5-6 and TRBJ2-3; 11 bases are a match to TRBD2. The CDR3 covers 14 residues. Looked up from germline, CDR1 is SGHDT and CDR2 is YYEEEE. V lost 1 base and J lost 10; bases outside the gene matches: 5. The CDR3 coding sequence is TGTGCCAGCAGCTTGTATGGGACTAGCGGAGCGCAGTATTTT. It specifies CASSLYGTSGAQYF.